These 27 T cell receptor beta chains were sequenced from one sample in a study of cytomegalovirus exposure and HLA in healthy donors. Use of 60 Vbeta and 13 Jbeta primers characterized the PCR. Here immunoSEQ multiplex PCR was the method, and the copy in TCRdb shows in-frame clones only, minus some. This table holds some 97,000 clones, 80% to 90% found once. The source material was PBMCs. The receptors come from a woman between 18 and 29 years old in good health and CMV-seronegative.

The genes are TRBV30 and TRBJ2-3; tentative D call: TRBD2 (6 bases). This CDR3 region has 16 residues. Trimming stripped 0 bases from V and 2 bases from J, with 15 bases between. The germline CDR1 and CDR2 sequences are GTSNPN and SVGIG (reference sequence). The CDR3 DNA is TGTGCCTGGAGTGTAGGTACGGGAGTGGCCACAGATACGCAGTATTTT. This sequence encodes CAWSVGTGVATDTQYF.

The CDR3 nucleotides read TGCGCCAGCAGTCTCCCTGCACCCGAGGTTCGGATTGACTATGGCTACACCTTC. This translates into CASSLPAPEVRIDYGYTF. The gene calls are TRBV23-1 and TRBJ1-2; unclear D gene. TRBV23-1 is an ORF, and what it does is uncertain. Trimming removed 4 bases from V and 3 bases from J, with 24 bases in between. This CDR3 is 18 amino acids long.

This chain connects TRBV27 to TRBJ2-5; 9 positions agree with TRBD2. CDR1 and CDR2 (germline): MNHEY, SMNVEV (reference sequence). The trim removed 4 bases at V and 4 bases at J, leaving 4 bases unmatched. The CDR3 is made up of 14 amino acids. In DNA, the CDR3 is TGTGCCAGCAGTTCGCGGGAGGGGGTAGAGACCCAGTACTTC. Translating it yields CASSSREGVETQYF.

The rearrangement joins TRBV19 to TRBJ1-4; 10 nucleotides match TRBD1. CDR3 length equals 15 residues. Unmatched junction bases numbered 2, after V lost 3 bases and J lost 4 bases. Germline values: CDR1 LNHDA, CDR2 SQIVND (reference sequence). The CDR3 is CASSMGQGFNEKLFF. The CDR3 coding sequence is TGTGCCAGTAGTATGGGACAGGGGTTTAATGAAAAACTGTTTTTT.

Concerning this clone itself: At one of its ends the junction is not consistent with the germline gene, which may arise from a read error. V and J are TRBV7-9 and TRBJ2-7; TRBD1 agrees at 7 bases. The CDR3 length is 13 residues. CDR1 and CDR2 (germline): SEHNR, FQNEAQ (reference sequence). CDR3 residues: CSSVTGESREQYF. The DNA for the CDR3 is TGTTCCAGCGTCACAGGGGAATCGCGGGAGCAGTACTTC.

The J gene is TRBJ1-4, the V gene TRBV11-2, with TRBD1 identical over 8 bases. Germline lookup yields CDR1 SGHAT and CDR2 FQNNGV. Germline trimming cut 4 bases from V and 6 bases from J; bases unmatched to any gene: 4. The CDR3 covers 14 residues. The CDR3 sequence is CASSSTGVYEKLFF. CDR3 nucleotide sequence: TGTGCCAGCAGCTCGACAGGGGTTTATGAAAAACTGTTTTTT.

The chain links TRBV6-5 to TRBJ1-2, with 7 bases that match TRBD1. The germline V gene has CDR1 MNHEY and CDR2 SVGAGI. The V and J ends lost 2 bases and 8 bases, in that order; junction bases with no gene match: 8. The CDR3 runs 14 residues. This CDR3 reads CASSYQRGRGGYTF. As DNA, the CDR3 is TGTGCCAGCAGTTACCAGAGGGGGCGTGGGGGCTACACCTTC.

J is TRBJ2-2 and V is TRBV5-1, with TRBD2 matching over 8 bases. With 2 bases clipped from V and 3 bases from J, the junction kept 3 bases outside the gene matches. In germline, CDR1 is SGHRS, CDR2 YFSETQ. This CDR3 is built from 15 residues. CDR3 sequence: CASSFSGGDTGELFF. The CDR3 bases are TGCGCCAGCAGCTTCTCGGGAGGGGACACCGGGGAGCTGTTTTTT. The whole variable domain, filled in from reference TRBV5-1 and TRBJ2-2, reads KAGVTQTPRYLIKTRGQQVTLSCSPISGHRSVSWYQQTPGQGLQFLFEYFSETQRNKGNFPGRFSGRQFSNSRSEMNVSTLELGDSALYLCASSFSGGDTGELFFGEGSRLTVL.

The CDR3 coding sequence is TGTGCCAGCAGCTTACCCGGACAGAGAGGCTATGGCTACACCTTC. This encodes CASSLPGQRGYGYTF. The V and J genes are TRBV7-9 and TRBJ1-2; D possibly corresponds to TRBD1 (6 bases). V was trimmed by 2 bases and J by 4 bases, leaving 14 bases between them. This CDR3 has 15 amino acids. The V gene's germline CDR1 is SEHNR and CDR2 FQNEAQ (reference sequence). Variable domain in full (rest from reference TRBV7-9 and TRBJ1-2): DTGVSQNPRHKITKRGQNVTFRCDPISEHNRLYWYRQTLGQGPEFLTYFQNEAQLEKSRLLSDRFSAERPKGSFSTLEIQRTEQGDSAMYLCASSLPGQRGYGYTFGSGTRLTVV.

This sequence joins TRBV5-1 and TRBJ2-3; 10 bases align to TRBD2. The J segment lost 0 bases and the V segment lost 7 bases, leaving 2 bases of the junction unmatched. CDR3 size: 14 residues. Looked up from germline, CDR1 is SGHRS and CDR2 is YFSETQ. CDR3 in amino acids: CASASGGSTDTQYF. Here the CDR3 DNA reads TGCGCCAGCGCTAGCGGGGGTAGCACAGATACGCAGTATTTT.

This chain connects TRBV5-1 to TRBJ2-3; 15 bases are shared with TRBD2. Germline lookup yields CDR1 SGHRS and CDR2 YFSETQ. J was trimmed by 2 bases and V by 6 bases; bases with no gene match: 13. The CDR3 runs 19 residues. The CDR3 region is CASKKGLAGGPIITDTQYF. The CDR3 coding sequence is TGCGCCAGCAAAAAAGGACTAGCGGGGGGGCCAATTATCACAGATACGCAGTATTTT.

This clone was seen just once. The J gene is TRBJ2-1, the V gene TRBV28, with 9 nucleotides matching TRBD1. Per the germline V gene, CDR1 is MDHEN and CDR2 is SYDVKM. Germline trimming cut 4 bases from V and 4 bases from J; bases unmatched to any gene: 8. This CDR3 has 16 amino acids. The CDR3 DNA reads TGTGCCAGCAGTTGGGCCGGGACAGGGCCTTACAATGAGCAGTTCTTC. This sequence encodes CASSWAGTGPYNEQFF.

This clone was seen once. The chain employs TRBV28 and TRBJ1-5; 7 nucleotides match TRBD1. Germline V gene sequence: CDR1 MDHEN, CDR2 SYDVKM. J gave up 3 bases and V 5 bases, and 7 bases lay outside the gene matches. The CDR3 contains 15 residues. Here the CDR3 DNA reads TGTGCCAGCAGTCCAACAGGGGCTTACAATCAGCCCCAGCATTTT. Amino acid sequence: CASSPTGAYNQPQHF.

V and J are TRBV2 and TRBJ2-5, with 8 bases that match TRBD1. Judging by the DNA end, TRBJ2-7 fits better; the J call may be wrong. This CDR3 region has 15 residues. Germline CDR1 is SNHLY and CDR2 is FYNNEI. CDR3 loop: CASKVDRVRPYEQYF. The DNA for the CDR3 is TGTGCCAGCAAGGTGGACAGGGTACGACCCTACGAGCAGTACTTC.

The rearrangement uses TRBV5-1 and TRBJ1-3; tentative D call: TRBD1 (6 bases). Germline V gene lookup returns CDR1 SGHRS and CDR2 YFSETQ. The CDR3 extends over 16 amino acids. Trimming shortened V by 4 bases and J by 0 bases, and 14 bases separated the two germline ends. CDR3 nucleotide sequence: TGCGCCAGCAGCCCGACAGGCAGTAACTCTGGAAACACCATATATTTT. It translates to CASSPTGSNSGNTIYF. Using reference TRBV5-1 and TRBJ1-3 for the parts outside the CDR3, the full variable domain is KAGVTQTPRYLIKTRGQQVTLSCSPISGHRSVSWYQQTPGQGLQFLFEYFSETQRNKGNFPGRFSGRQFSNSRSEMNVSTLELGDSALYLCASSPTGSNSGNTIYFGEGSWLTVV.

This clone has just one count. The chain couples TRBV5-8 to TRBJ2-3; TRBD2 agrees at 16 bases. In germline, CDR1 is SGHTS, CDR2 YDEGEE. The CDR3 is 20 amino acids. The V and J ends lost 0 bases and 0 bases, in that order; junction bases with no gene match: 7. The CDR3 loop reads CASSLVLGLAGGESTDTQYF. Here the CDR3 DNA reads TGTGCCAGCAGCTTGGTTTTGGGACTAGCGGGAGGGGAAAGCACAGATACGCAGTATTTT.

Written as DNA, the CDR3 is TGTGCCAGCAGCACAGGGACTACAGAGGCCTACGAGCAGTACTTC. This translates into CASSTGTTEAYEQYF. The chain is built from TRBV9 and TRBJ2-7; tentatively, D is TRBD2 (7 bases). The CDR3 contains 15 residues. Germline V gives CDR1 SGDLS, CDR2 YYNGEE. V lost 4 bases, J lost 2 bases, and 16 bases lay in between.

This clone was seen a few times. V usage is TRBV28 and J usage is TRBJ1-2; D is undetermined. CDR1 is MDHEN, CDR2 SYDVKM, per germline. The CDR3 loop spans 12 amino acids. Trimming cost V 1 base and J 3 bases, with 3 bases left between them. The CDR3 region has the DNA TGTGCCAGCAGTTTATCAGACTATGGCTACACCTTC. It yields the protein CASSLSDYGYTF.

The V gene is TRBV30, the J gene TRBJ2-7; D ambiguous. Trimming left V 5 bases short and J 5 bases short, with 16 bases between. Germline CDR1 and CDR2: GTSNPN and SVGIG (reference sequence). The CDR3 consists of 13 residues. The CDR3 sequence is CAWCLTPWDEQYF. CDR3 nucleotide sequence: TGTGCCTGGTGTTTGACACCTTGGGACGAGCAGTACTTC.

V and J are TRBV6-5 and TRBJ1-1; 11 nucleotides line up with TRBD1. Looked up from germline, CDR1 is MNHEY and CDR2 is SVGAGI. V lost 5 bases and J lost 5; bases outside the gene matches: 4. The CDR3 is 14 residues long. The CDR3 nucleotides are TGTGCCAGCAGTGGACAGGGGGCGCAAACTGAAGCTTTCTTT. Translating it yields CASSGQGAQTEAFF.

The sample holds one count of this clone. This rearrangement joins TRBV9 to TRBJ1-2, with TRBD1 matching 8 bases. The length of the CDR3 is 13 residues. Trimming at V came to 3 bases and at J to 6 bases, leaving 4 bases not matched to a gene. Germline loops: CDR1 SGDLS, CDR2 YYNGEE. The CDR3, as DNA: TGTGCCAGCAGCGGGGACAGGACTCATGGCTACACCTTC. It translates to CASSGDRTHGYTF.

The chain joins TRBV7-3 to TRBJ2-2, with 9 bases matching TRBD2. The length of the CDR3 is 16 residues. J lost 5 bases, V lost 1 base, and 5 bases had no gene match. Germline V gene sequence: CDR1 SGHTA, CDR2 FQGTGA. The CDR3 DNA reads TGTGCCAGCAGCTTAAACGGCGGGGGGGATACCGGGGAGCTGTTTTTT. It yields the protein CASSLNGGGDTGELFF.

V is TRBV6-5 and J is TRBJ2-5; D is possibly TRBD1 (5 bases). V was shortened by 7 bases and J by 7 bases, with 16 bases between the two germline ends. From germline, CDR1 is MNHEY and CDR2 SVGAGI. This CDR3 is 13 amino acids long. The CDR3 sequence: CASTPAGRGTQYF. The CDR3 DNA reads TGTGCCAGCACCCCCGCTGGAAGGGGGACCCAGTACTTC.

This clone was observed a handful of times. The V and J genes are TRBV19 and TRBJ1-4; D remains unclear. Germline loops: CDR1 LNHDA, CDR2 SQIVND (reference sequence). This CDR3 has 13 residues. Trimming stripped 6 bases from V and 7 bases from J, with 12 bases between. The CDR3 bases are TGTGCCAGTAGACAGACCGCATTTGAAAAACTGTTTTTT. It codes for CASRQTAFEKLFF.

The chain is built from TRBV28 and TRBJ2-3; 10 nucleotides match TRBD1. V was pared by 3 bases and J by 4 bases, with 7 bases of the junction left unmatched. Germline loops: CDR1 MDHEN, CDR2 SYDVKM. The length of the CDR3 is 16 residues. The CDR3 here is CASSFRGTGDSDTQYF. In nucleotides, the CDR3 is TGTGCCAGCAGTTTTCGCGGGACAGGGGATTCAGATACGCAGTATTTT.

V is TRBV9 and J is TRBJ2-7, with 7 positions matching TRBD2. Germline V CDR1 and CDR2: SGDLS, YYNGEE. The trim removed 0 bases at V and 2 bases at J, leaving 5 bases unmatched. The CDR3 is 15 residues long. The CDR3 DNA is TGTGCCAGCAGCGTAGGCGGGAGCGTCACCTACGAGCAGTACTTC. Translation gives CASSVGGSVTYEQYF. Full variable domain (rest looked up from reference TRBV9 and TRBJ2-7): DSGVTQTPKHLITATGQRVTLRCSPRSGDLSVYWYQQSLDQGLQFLIQYYNGEERAKGNILERFSAQQFPDLHSELNLSSLELGDSALYFCASSVGGSVTYEQYFGPGTRLTVT.

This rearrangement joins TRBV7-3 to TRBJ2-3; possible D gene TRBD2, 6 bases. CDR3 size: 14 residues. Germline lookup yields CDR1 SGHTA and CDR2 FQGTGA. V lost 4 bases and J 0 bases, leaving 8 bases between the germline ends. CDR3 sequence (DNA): TGTGCCAGCAGCTCAAGCGGGAGCACAGATACGCAGTATTTT. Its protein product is CASSSSGSTDTQYF.